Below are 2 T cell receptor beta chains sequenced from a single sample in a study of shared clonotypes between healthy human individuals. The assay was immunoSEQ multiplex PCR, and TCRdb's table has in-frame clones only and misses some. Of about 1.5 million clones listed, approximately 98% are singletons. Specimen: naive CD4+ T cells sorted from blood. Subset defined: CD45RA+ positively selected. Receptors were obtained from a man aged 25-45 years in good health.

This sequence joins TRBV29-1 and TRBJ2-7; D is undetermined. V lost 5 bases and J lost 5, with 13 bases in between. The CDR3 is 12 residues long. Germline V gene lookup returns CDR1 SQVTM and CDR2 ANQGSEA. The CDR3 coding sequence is TGCAGCGTTCTTCTTTCGTTCGACGAGCAGTACTTC. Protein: CSVLLSFDEQYF.

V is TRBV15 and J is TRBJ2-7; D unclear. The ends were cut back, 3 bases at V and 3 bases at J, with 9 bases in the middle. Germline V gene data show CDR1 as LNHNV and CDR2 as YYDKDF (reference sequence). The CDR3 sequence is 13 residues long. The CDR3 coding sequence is TGTGCCACCAGCAGCTTGGGCGGCTACGAGCAGTACTTC. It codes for CATSSLGGYEQYF.